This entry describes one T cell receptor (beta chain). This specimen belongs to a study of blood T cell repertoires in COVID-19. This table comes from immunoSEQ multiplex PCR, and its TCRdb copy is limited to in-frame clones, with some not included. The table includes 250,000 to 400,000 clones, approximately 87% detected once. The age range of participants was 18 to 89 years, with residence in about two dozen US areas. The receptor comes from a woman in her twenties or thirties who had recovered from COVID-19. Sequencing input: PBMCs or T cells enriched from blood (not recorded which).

The CDR3 sequence is CASSTRQGSPYEQYF. The CDR3 region has the DNA TGTGCCAGCAGCACCCGACAGGGGAGCCCCTACGAGCAGTACTTC. The rearrangement joins TRBV9 to TRBJ2-7, with 8 bases identical to TRBD1. The CDR3 extends over 15 amino acids. The trim removed 4 bases at V and 2 bases at J, leaving 8 bases unmatched. Germline V CDR1 and CDR2: SGDLS, YYNGEE.